A selection of T cell receptor beta chains follows, all from one sample in a study of CD8 T cells in Susac syndrome. TCRdb re-called the immunoSEQ multiplex PCR reads with MiXCR, one entry per CDR3 protein. The sample has approximately 90,000 distinct CDR3 sequences; roughly 91% are singletons. Input material: CD8+ T cells from PBMCs. Receptor source: a human donor in good health. Each CDR3 is given with its conserved first and last residue. The order of the fields is V gene, D gene, clone size, J gene, CDR3 DNA, CDR3 protein. A D gene is named only where the DNA matches it firmly. Part of the rows lack a size; the others show once, few, many or a class for expanded clones.

v_gene: TRBV5-4; d_gene: NA; abundance: NA; j_gene: TRBJ2-1; CDR3nt: TGTGCCAGCAGCTTGGCCCGTGACCCGAGGAATGAGCAGTTCTTC; CDR3aa: CASSLARDPRNEQFF
v_gene: TRBV7-3; d_gene: NA; abundance: NA; j_gene: TRBJ1-1; CDR3nt: TGTGCCAGCAGCTCCCTGCCGGGAGGGGGCACTGAAGCTTTCTTT; CDR3aa: CASSSLPGGGTEAFF
v_gene: TRBV7-6; d_gene: TRBD1; abundance: NA; j_gene: TRBJ2-3; CDR3nt: TGTGCCAGCAGCTTCCGGGACAGGGAAACAGATACGCAGTATTTT; CDR3aa: CASSFRDRETDTQYF
v_gene: TRBV23-1; d_gene: TRBD1; abundance: once; j_gene: TRBJ2-7; CDR3nt: TGCGCCAGCAGTCACAAGGCGGACAGGGGCCACTCCTACGAGCAGTACTTC; CDR3aa: CASSHKADRGHSYEQYF
v_gene: TRBV5-1; d_gene: TRBD2; abundance: NA; j_gene: TRBJ2-1; CDR3nt: TGCGCCAGCAGCTTGCCCATCCGAGCGGGGGGGATGGTGGTCCCCTACAATGAGCAGTTCTTC; CDR3aa: CASSLPIRAGGMVVPYNEQFF
v_gene: TRBV9; d_gene: NA; abundance: NA; j_gene: TRBJ2-1; CDR3nt: TGTGCCAGCAGCGCCCTTCGAGGGGAGGAGTTCTTC; CDR3aa: CASSALRGEEFF
v_gene: TRBV9; d_gene: NA; abundance: NA; j_gene: TRBJ1-1; CDR3nt: TGTGCCAGCAGCGTAGTGGAGGGGGTAAATGAAGCTTTCTTT; CDR3aa: CASSVVEGVNEAFF
v_gene: TRBV2; d_gene: NA; abundance: once; j_gene: TRBJ2-2; CDR3nt: TGTGCCAGCAGTGATGGCCGGGTCCACACCGGGGAGCTGTTTTTT; CDR3aa: CASSDGRVHTGELFF
v_gene: TRBV13; d_gene: NA; abundance: NA; j_gene: TRBJ1-2; CDR3nt: TGTGCCAGCAGCCGGACACGCTACTATGGCTACACCTTC; CDR3aa: CASSRTRYYGYTF
v_gene: TRBV13; d_gene: NA; abundance: NA; j_gene: TRBJ2-4; CDR3nt: TGTGCCAGCAGCTTCCCCCTAGCCAAAAACATTCAGTACTTC; CDR3aa: CASSFPLAKNIQYF
v_gene: TRBV11-2; d_gene: TRBD1; abundance: once; j_gene: TRBJ2-5; CDR3nt: TGTGCCAGCAGCGTTACGGGACAGCAAGAGACCCAGTACTTC; CDR3aa: CASSVTGQQETQYF
v_gene: TRBV6-5; d_gene: NA; abundance: NA; j_gene: TRBJ2-7; CDR3nt: TGTGCCAGCAGTCGTACAGGCTACGAGCAGTACTTC; CDR3aa: CASSRTGYEQYF
v_gene: TRBV5-1; d_gene: TRBD1; abundance: NA; j_gene: TRBJ1-5; CDR3nt: TGCGCCAGCAGCCTTGACAGGGGCGTCAATCAGCCCCAGCATTTT; CDR3aa: CASSLDRGVNQPQHF
v_gene: TRBV6-5; d_gene: NA; abundance: NA; j_gene: TRBJ2-5; CDR3nt: TGTGCCAGCAGTTACACTCTCGACCCCTTGGGGACCCAGTACTTC; CDR3aa: CASSYTLDPLGTQYF
v_gene: TRBV5-1; d_gene: NA; abundance: NA; j_gene: TRBJ2-7; CDR3nt: TGCGCCAGCAGCCAGAACTCGTACGAGCAGTACTTC; CDR3aa: CASSQNSYEQYF
v_gene: TRBV2; d_gene: NA; abundance: NA; j_gene: TRBJ2-1; CDR3nt: TGTGCCAGCACTAGGGGAAGGGCGGGGGAGCAGTTCTTC; CDR3aa: CASTRGRAGEQFF
v_gene: TRBV4-1; d_gene: TRBD2; abundance: NA; j_gene: TRBJ2-5; CDR3nt: TGCGCCAGCAGCCAAGTAACTAGCGGGGGATTAAAAGAGACCCAGTACTTC; CDR3aa: CASSQVTSGGLKETQYF
v_gene: TRBV5-6; d_gene: NA; abundance: NA; j_gene: TRBJ2-7; CDR3nt: TGTGCCAGCAACGGGGGTTCCTACGAGCAGTACTTC; CDR3aa: CASNGGSYEQYF
v_gene: TRBV12-3/TRBV12-4; d_gene: TRBD1; abundance: NA; j_gene: TRBJ2-3; CDR3nt: TGTGCCAGCAGTTTTCGGGTAGGGACAGGGGGCGGAACAGATACGCAGTATTTT; CDR3aa: CASSFRVGTGGGTDTQYF
v_gene: TRBV7-9; d_gene: NA; abundance: NA; j_gene: TRBJ1-1; CDR3nt: TGTGCCATACTTCCGGGGGGTGAAGCTTTCTTT; CDR3aa: CAILPGGEAFF
v_gene: TRBV3-1; d_gene: NA; abundance: NA; j_gene: TRBJ2-7; CDR3nt: TGTGCCAGCAGCCAAGGATATTACTCCTACGAGCAGTACTTC; CDR3aa: CASSQGYYSYEQYF
v_gene: TRBV29-1; d_gene: NA; abundance: NA; j_gene: TRBJ1-2; CDR3nt: TGCAGCGTTGAAGCATTATTACAGCCCTTTAACTATGGCTACACCTTC; CDR3aa: CSVEALLQPFNYGYTF
v_gene: TRBV13; d_gene: NA; abundance: NA; j_gene: TRBJ2-1; CDR3nt: TGTGCCAGCAGCTTAGCACCAACCTACAATGAGCAGTTCTTC; CDR3aa: CASSLAPTYNEQFF
v_gene: TRBV3-1; d_gene: TRBD1; abundance: NA; j_gene: TRBJ2-1; CDR3nt: TGTGCCAGCAGCCAGCAGCTGACAGGGGTTTTTACAAATGAGCAGTTCTTC; CDR3aa: CASSQQLTGVFTNEQFF
v_gene: TRBV9; d_gene: NA; abundance: NA; j_gene: TRBJ1-3; CDR3nt: TGTGCCAGCAGCGCCCCGAGCTCTGGAAACACCATATATTTT; CDR3aa: CASSAPSSGNTIYF
v_gene: TRBV9; d_gene: TRBD1; abundance: NA; j_gene: TRBJ1-1; CDR3nt: TGTGCCAGCAGCGTTGGGACAGAGAACACTGAAGCTTTCTTT; CDR3aa: CASSVGTENTEAFF
v_gene: TRBV5-1; d_gene: NA; abundance: NA; j_gene: TRBJ1-1; CDR3nt: TGCGCCAGCAGCTTCGGGGGAGGGGGAACTGAAGCTTTCTTT; CDR3aa: CASSFGGGGTEAFF